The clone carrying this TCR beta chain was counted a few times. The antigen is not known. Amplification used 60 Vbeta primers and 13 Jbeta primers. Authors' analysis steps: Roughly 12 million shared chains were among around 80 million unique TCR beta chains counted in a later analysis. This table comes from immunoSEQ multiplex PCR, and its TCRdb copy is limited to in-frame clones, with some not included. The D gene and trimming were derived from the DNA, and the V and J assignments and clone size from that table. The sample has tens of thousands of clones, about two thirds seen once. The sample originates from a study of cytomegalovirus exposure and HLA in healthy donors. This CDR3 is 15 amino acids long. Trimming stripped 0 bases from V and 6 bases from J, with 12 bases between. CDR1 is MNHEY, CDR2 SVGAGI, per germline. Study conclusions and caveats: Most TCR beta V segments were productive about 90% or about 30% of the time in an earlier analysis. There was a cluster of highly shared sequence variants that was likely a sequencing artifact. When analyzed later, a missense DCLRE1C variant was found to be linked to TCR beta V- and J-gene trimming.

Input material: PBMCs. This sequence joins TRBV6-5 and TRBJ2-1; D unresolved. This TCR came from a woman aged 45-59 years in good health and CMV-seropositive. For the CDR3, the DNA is TGTGCCAGCAGTTACTCGAACCGAGCTGCCAATGAGCAGTTCTTC. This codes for CASSYSNRAANEQFF.